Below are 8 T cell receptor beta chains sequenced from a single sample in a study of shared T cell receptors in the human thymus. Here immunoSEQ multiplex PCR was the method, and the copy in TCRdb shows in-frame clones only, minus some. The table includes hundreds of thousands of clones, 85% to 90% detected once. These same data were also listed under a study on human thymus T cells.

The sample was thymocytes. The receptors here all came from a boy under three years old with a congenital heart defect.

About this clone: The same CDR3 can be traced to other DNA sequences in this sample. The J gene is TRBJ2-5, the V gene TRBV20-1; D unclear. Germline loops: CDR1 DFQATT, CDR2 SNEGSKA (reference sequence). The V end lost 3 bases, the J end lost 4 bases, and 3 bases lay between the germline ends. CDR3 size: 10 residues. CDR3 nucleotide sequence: TGCAGTGCTAGGGCAGAGACCCAGTACTTC. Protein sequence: CSARAETQYF.

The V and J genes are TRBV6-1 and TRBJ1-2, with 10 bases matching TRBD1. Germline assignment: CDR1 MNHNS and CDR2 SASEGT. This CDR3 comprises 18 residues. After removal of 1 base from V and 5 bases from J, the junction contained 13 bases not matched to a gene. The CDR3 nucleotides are TGTGCCAGCAGTGAAGAAGGGCCAGACAGGGGGCCAGGGTATGGCTACACCTTC. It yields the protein CASSEEGPDRGPGYGYTF.

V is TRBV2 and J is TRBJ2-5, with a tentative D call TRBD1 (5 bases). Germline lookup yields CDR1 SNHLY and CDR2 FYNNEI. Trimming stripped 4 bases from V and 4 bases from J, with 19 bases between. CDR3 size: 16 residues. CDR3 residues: CASSAPRRAGRETQYF. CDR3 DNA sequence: TGTGCCAGCAGTGCTCCCCGAAGGGCAGGGCGAGAGACCCAGTACTTC.

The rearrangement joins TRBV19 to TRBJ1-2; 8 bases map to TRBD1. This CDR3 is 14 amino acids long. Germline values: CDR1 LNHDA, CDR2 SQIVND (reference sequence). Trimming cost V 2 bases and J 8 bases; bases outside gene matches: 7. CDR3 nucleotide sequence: TGTGCCAGTAGTATACAGGGGGCTGGGGGGGGCTACACCTTC. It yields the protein CASSIQGAGGGYTF.

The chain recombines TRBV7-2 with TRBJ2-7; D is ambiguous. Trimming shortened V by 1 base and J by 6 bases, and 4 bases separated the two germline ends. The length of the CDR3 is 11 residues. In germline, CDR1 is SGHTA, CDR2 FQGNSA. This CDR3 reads CASSLVSEQYF. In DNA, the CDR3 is TGTGCCAGCAGCTTAGTCTCCGAGCAGTACTTC.

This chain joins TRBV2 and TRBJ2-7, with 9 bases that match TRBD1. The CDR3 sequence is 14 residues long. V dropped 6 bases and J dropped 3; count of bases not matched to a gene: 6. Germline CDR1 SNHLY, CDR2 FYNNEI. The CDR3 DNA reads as TGTGCCAGCAGCGTCCGGGACAGGGACTACGAGCAGTACTTC. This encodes CASSVRDRDYEQYF.

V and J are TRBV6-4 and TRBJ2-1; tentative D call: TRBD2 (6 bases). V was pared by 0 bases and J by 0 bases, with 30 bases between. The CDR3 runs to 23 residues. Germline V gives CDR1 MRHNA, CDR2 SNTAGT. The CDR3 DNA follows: TGTGCCAGCAGTGACTCAGAAGAGGGCAGATGTCTCGGGACTCACCGCTCCTACAATGAGCAGTTCTTC. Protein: CASSDSEEGRCLGTHRSYNEQFF.

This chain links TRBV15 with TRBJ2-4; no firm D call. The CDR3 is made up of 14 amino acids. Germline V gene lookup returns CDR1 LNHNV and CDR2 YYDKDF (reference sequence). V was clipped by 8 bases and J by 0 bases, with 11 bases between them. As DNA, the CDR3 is TGTGCCACCGCCGTCTACTTAGCCAAAAACATTCAGTACTTC. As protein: CATAVYLAKNIQYF.